This T cell receptor beta chain was identified during a study of T cell repertoires in cytomegalovirus infection (dated by TCRdb to the late 2010s). For context, the study as a whole: The peptide stimulations were aimed at well-studied HLA-B-restricted epitopes as well as recently identified HLA-C-restricted CMV epitopes, whose presentation resists viral immunomodulation. Donor HLA type was relevant to the analysis, because carriage of CMV infection together with the matching HLA type was indicated by public TCR beta signatures.

Ten or more counts support this clonotype. Its antigen is still unknown. No quality values exist for individual bases; no much larger clone is one base distant. Paper-wide results and their limitations: In both this cohort and an independent cohort of 350 to 400 donors, the cumulative frequency of public TCR beta family members distinguished carriers of CMV infection plus the relevant HLA type. The ex vivo response was dominated by HLA-C-restricted CMV-specific TCR beta clonotypes, and the single most frequent clonotype in two of eight donors was supplied by these HLA-C-restricted clonotypes.

CDR1 SEHNR and CDR2 FQNEAQ are derived from the germline V gene (reference sequence). The cysteine opens and the valine closes a CDR3 of 15 amino acids. Only CDR3 DNA remains: 45 bases, in frame from the first base. Trimming removed 5 bases from V and 3 bases from J, leaving 17 bases between the germline ends. The treatment or condition label corresponds to: in vitro stimulation with specific CMV peptide epitopes to enrich CMV-specific T cells. Sequencing was performed on an Illumina HiSeq 1500. TCRdb trimmed the raw reads at Q25, called clones with MiXCR and kept productive beta chains. Merged by CDR3 protein, the rows form single entries marked with the most common genes and DNA. Recorded for this sample are about 890,000 distinct CDR3 sequences; about a third of them occurred a single time. The biggest ten clones account for around 15% of the sample.

The rearranged chain carries TRBV7-9 and TRBJ2-7; the D gene is unclear. This receptor was taken from a human donor in good health (CMV status not recorded). Some clones in this sample may be carry-over from other donors' samples. The sample in question was cultured CD8+ T cells from PBMCs, obtained from culture after CMV antigen stimulation. The nucleotide sequence is given as TGTGCCAGCAGCCCGGAAGCCAAAGCTAACTACGAGCAGTACGTC. Translated, this is CASSPEAKANYEQYV.